What follows are 31 T cell receptor beta chains derived from one specimen sequenced in a study of T-cell reconstitution after alpha-beta-depleted transplantation in children. The library targeted TCRbeta and was prepared with unique molecular identifiers. TCRdb passed the PCR reads through MiXCR, listing each CDR3 protein once. The table includes over 120,000 distinct CDR3 sequences, 8.8% detected once. Sample: PBMCs, mostly from graft donor cells, taken 180 days after TCRalphabeta/CD19-depleted stem cell transplant. These receptors all stem from a female patient younger than 10 who had a stem cell transplant for congenital amegakaryocytic thrombocytopenia, so the T cells may come from the graft donor.

The sample holds many counts of this clonotype. This chain links TRBV5-1 with TRBJ2-5; D may be TRBD1 (6 bases). The CDR3 consists of 14 residues. Per the germline V gene, CDR1 is SGHRS and CDR2 is YFSETQ. The ends were cut back, 4 bases at V and 2 bases at J, with 12 bases in the middle. Written as DNA, the CDR3 is TGCGCCAGCAGCAACCCACAGGGACAAGAGACCCAGTACTTC. Translating gives CASSNPQGQETQYF.

V usage is TRBV10-3 and J usage is TRBJ2-6; the match to TRBD2 covers 10 bases. J was trimmed by 2 bases and V by 10 bases; bases with no gene match: 5. This CDR3 has 15 amino acids. Germline CDR1 is ENHRY and CDR2 is SYGVKD. CDR3 residues: CATERGGPGANVLTF. The CDR3 nucleotides are TGTGCCACCGAGCGGGGGGGCCCTGGGGCCAACGTCCTGACTTTC.

Details on this clonotype: This may be a read error, as it is one base from a much larger clone. V usage is TRBV6-1 and J usage is TRBJ2-4, with D possibly being TRBD1 (6 bases). CDR1 MNHNS and CDR2 SASEGT come from the germline V gene. This CDR3 has 14 amino acids. The DNA of the CDR3 is TGTGCCGGCAGTCGGACAGCCGATGGAGTCATTCAGTACTTC. This encodes CAGSRTADGVIQYF.

This clonotype was observed at least ten times. The chain carries TRBV12-3 or TRBV12-4 and TRBJ2-5; 8 bases are shared with TRBD1. Trimming cost V 5 bases and J 1 base; bases outside gene matches: 9. The CDR3 covers 16 residues. CDR3 coding DNA: TGTGCCAGCAGTCAAGGGACAGGTTGGGGCCAAGAGACCCAGTACTTC. Translated, it gives CASSQGTGWGQETQYF.

In this sample, this clonotype turned up many times. V and J are TRBV20-1 and TRBJ2-3; 8 bases line up with TRBD2. V shed 0 bases and J 0 bases; nucleotides not matched to a gene: 5. The germline V gene has CDR1 DFQATT and CDR2 SNEGSKA (reference sequence). The CDR3 is made up of 16 amino acids. The CDR3 loop is CSARDSGTTSTDTQYF. CDR3 nucleotides: TGCAGTGCTAGAGATAGCGGGACTACTAGCACAGATACGCAGTATTTT.

This chain links TRBV18 with TRBJ1-5; 7 bases are shared with TRBD1. Germline CDR1 reads KGHSH; CDR2 reads LQKENI. The CDR3 spans 17 residues. Unmatched junction bases numbered 8, after V lost 2 bases and J lost 1 base. DNA of the CDR3: TGTGCCAGCTCACCAGTAGCGACAGGGATAAGCAATCAGCCCCAGCATTTT. Residues: CASSPVATGISNQPQHF.

Many counts were recorded for this clonotype. The V gene is TRBV5-1, the J gene TRBJ2-6; the D gene is possibly TRBD2 (5 bases). This CDR3 has 15 amino acids. V was pared by 5 bases and J by 4 bases, with 13 bases between. Germline CDR1 reads SGHRS; CDR2 reads YFSETQ. CDR3 protein: CASRRETVGANVLTF. The CDR3 bases are TGCGCCAGCAGGAGGGAAACAGTCGGGGCCAACGTCCTGACTTTC.

This clonotype was counted many times. The rearrangement joins TRBV7-8 to TRBJ2-1, with TRBD2 matching over 13 bases. Germline V gives CDR1 SGHVS, CDR2 FQNEAQ. The CDR3 runs 15 residues. V trimming: 5 bases; J trimming: 4 bases; junction bases outside the gene matches: 2. CDR3 nucleotide sequence: TGTGCCAGCAGCCGACTAGCGGGAGGATACAATGAGCAGTTCTTC. Protein: CASSRLAGGYNEQFF.

Details on this clonotype: This clone may be a read error of a much larger clone one base away. The CDR3 spells CASSLVAGKKNIQYF. The CDR3 DNA follows: TGCGCCAGCAGCTTGGTAGCGGGGAAAAAAAACATTCAGTACTTC. The chain recombines TRBV5-1 with TRBJ2-4; 8 bases fit TRBD2. Looked up from germline, CDR1 is SGHRS and CDR2 is YFSETQ. The CDR3 spans 15 residues. The junction had 3 bases not matched to a gene; V was cut back by 0 bases and J by 4 bases. Looking up the rest from reference TRBV5-1 and TRBJ2-4 gives the full variable domain: KAGVTQTPRYLIKTRGQQVTLSCSPISGHRSVSWYQQTPGQGLQFLFEYFSETQRNKGNFPGRFSGRQFSNSRSEMNVSTLELGDSALYLCASSLVAGKKNIQYFGAGTRLSVL.

This clonotype has a count of ten or more. This chain connects TRBV20-1 to TRBJ2-5, with 7 bases fitting TRBD1. Germline values: CDR1 DFQATT, CDR2 SNEGSKA (reference sequence). V trimming: 4 bases; J trimming: 4 bases; junction bases outside the gene matches: 3. This CDR3 spans 12 amino acids. The CDR3 spells CSATDRAETQYF. DNA of the CDR3: TGCAGTGCTACCGACAGGGCAGAGACCCAGTACTTC.

At least ten counts were recorded for this clonotype. The V gene is TRBV20-1, the J gene TRBJ2-1; 11 bases agree with TRBD2. CDR3 length equals 17 residues. The germline CDR1 and CDR2 sequences are DFQATT and SNEGSKA (reference sequence). With V trimmed by 3 bases and J by 10 bases, 17 bases remained unmatched. The chain's CDR3 is CSARDPLAGDPRGEQFF. The CDR3 nucleotides read TGCAGTGCTAGGGATCCACTAGCGGGAGACCCGAGAGGGGAGCAGTTCTTC.

This clonotype came up many times. This chain connects TRBV7-2 to TRBJ1-6; D unclear. Per the germline V gene, CDR1 is SGHTA and CDR2 is FQGNSA. The CDR3 contains 13 residues. The V end was cut by 1 base, the J end by 8 bases, with 6 bases between. The CDR3 DNA reads as TGTGCCAGCAGCTTAGACACACATTCACCCCTCCACTTT. Translated: CASSLDTHSPLHF.

This clonotype was seen many times. The V and J genes are TRBV7-8 and TRBJ1-5; D remains unclear. The germline V gene has CDR1 SGHVS and CDR2 FQNEAQ. This CDR3 comprises 16 residues. The ends were cut back, 5 bases at V and 1 base at J, with 15 bases in the middle. DNA of the CDR3: TGTGCCAGCAGCAAAAGCCGGGTAGGGAGCAATCAGCCCCAGCATTTT. Translation gives CASSKSRVGSNQPQHF.

This clonotype was detected ten times or more. This chain uses TRBV24-1 with TRBJ2-5; 8 bases align to TRBD1. Germline V gene lookup returns CDR1 KGHDR and CDR2 SFDVKD. The length of the CDR3 is 15 residues. V shed 7 bases, J shed 0 bases, and the junction held 6 bases outside the gene matches. The CDR3: CATSHMDRDQETQYF. As DNA, the CDR3 is TGTGCCACCAGCCACATGGACAGGGACCAAGAGACCCAGTACTTC.

This clonotype was detected many times. The rearrangement joins TRBV20-1 to TRBJ2-3; the D gene is possibly TRBD2 (5 bases). CDR1 and CDR2 (germline): DFQATT, SNEGSKA (reference sequence). The length of the CDR3 is 16 residues. Trimming left V 0 bases short and J 0 bases short, with 13 bases between. CDR3 sequence: CSARDFGGPSTDTQYF. The CDR3 DNA follows: TGCAGTGCTAGAGATTTTGGCGGGCCTAGCACAGATACGCAGTATTTT.

V and J are TRBV4-2 and TRBJ2-5, with unresolved D. The ends were cut back, 0 bases at V and 1 base at J, with 6 bases in the middle. There are 14 residues in the CDR3. The germline V gene encodes CDR1 LGHNA and CDR2 YNFKEQ. The CDR3 here is CASSQDRLQETQYF. The CDR3 DNA reads as TGTGCCAGCAGCCAAGATAGACTCCAAGAGACCCAGTACTTC.

This clonotype was recorded many times. CDR3 region: CASSRSLASNEQFF. CDR3 in DNA: TGTGCCAGCAGCCGAAGTCTTGCCAGCAATGAGCAGTTCTTC. This chain links TRBV7-8 with TRBJ2-1; no definite D call. CDR3 size: 14 residues. Trimming left V 5 bases short and J 6 bases short, with 14 bases between. The germline V gene has CDR1 SGHVS and CDR2 FQNEAQ.

This clonotype was counted ten times or more. The chain employs TRBV5-1 and TRBJ1-1, with a weak D call TRBD1 (6 bases). The V end lost 4 bases, the J end lost 4 bases, and 17 bases lay between the germline ends. Germline V CDR1 and CDR2: SGHRS, YFSETQ. The CDR3 has 15 amino acids. CDR3 coding DNA: TGCGCCAGCAGCCTCCGGGTCGGAGGGGGCACTGAAGCTTTCTTT. Its protein is CASSLRVGGGTEAFF.

The table lists this clonotype with a few counts. The chain has TRBV6-5 and TRBJ2-7, with a tentative D call TRBD1 (6 bases). The germline V gene has CDR1 MNHEY and CDR2 SVGAGI. V was cut by 4 bases and J by 2 bases, with 18 bases left in between. The CDR3 runs to 16 residues. CDR3 protein: CASSSRTSTGPYEQYF. As DNA, the CDR3 is TGTGCCAGCAGTTCCCGGACCTCGACAGGCCCCTACGAGCAGTACTTC.

This clonotype was seen many times. The chain carries TRBV28 and TRBJ2-2, with 9 bases that match TRBD2. The trim removed 4 bases at V and 8 bases at J, leaving 8 bases unmatched. The V gene's germline CDR1 is MDHEN and CDR2 SYDVKM. The CDR3 loop spans 15 amino acids. DNA for the CDR3: TGTGCCAGCAGTTCTAGCGGGGCCCCTCCGGGGGAGCTGTTTTTT. It is translated as CASSSSGAPPGELFF.

This clonotype was detected many times. The chain combines TRBV30 with TRBJ2-1, with 12 bases that match TRBD1. CDR1 and CDR2 from the germline V gene are GTSNPN and SVGIG (reference sequence). V lost 4 bases to trimming and J lost 7 bases; unmatched junction nucleotides: 8. The CDR3 contains 15 residues. CDR3 sequence reads: CAWTPGQGARNEQFF. In DNA form, the CDR3 reads TGTGCCTGGACCCCGGGACAGGGGGCCCGGAATGAGCAGTTCTTC.

This clonotype was recorded many times. J is TRBJ2-3 and V is TRBV20-1; D gene ambiguous. This CDR3 has 15 amino acids. Germline V CDR1 and CDR2: DFQATT, SNEGSKA (reference sequence). With 1 base removed from V and 0 bases from J, the gap between germline ends came to 11 bases. The CDR3 sequence is CSARAWTRSTDTQYF. CDR3 DNA: TGCAGTGCTAGAGCTTGGACCCGCAGCACAGATACGCAGTATTTT.

The V and J genes are TRBV12-3 or TRBV12-4 and TRBJ2-2; D uncertain. CDR3 length: 14 residues. The V end lost 7 bases, the J end lost 5 bases, and 14 bases lay between the germline ends. CDR3 coding DNA: TGTGCCAGCACCCAAACCATAGGGACCGGGGAGCTGTTTTTT. Encoded protein: CASTQTIGTGELFF.

There are many counts of this clonotype. The chain couples TRBV27 to TRBJ1-1; 8 bases fit TRBD1. V lost 5 bases to trimming and J lost 1 base; unmatched junction nucleotides: 6. CDR3 length: 15 residues. Germline V lookup: CDR1 MNHEY, CDR2 SMNVEV (reference sequence). The CDR3 DNA reads as TGTGCCAGCAGTAGATACAGGGGGGAGAACACTGAAGCTTTCTTT. The encoded protein is CASSRYRGENTEAFF.

This clonotype was observed a few times. The chain carries TRBV20-1 and TRBJ2-4; 12 bases are a match to TRBD2. V shed 3 bases and J 6 bases; nucleotides not matched to a gene: 9. Germline V gene data show CDR1 as DFQATT and CDR2 as SNEGSKA (reference sequence). This CDR3 region has 16 residues. CDR3 residues: CSASLAGGTRGNIQYF. CDR3 coding DNA: TGCAGTGCTAGTCTAGCGGGAGGGACACGGGGAAACATTCAGTACTTC.

There are a few counts of this clonotype. This chain joins TRBV4-2 and TRBJ2-2; no firm D call. This CDR3 has 16 residues. Per germline, CDR1 LGHNA and CDR2 YNFKEQ. The V and J ends lost 0 bases and 1 base respectively, with 9 bases between them. As DNA, the CDR3 is TGTGCCAGCAGCCAAGAGTCTGGTATGAACACCGGGGAGCTGTTTTTT. It encodes CASSQESGMNTGELFF.

This clonotype was counted many times. This chain uses TRBV11-2 with TRBJ2-5; D ambiguous. Germline values: CDR1 SGHAT, CDR2 FQNNGV. Trimming took off 7 bases at V and 8 bases at J, with 17 bases between the two ends. The CDR3 extends over 13 amino acids. The CDR3 sequence is CASTSFPSETQYF. The CDR3 DNA sequence: TGTGCCAGCACCTCATTCCCATCGGAAACCCAGTACTTC. Variable domain in full (rest from reference TRBV11-2 and TRBJ2-5): EAGVAQSPRYKIIEKRQSVAFWCNPISGHATLYWYQQILGQGPKLLIQFQNNGVVDDSQLPKDRFSAERLKGVDSTLKIQPAKLEDSAVYLCASTSFPSETQYFGPGTRLLVL.

Remarks on this clonotype: A read error may be the cause here, since a much bigger clone is one base away. V is TRBV7-8 and J is TRBJ2-5; D ambiguous. The CDR3 sequence is 13 residues long. Trimming stripped 3 bases from V and 3 bases from J, with 8 bases between. CDR1 and CDR2 from the germline V gene are SGHVS and FQNEAQ. CDR3 loop: CASSFVLEETQYF. Written as DNA, the CDR3 is TGTGCCAGCAGCTTCGTGCTAGAAGAGACCCAGTACTTC.

This clonotype has more than one count but fewer than ten. This chain uses TRBV19 with TRBJ2-4; D is possibly TRBD2 (5 bases). From germline, CDR1 is LNHDA and CDR2 SQIVND (reference sequence). V gave up 5 bases and J gave up 1 base, with 9 bases separating them. The CDR3 has 14 residues. The CDR3 nucleotides read TGTGCCAGTAGTCGGGGTAATGCCAAAAACATTCAGTACTTC. It translates to CASSRGNAKNIQYF.

This clonotype came up many times. This rearrangement joins TRBV10-3 to TRBJ2-5, with 12 bases that match TRBD1. V lost 8 bases to trimming and J lost 6 bases; unmatched junction nucleotides: 7. The germline gives CDR1 ENHRY, CDR2 SYGVKD. This CDR3 is built from 14 residues. This CDR3 reads CAISGTGGVKTQYF. CDR3 DNA sequence: TGTGCCATCTCCGGGACAGGGGGCGTAAAGACCCAGTACTTC.

This clonotype was counted at least ten times. The chain is built from TRBV3-1 and TRBJ1-3; unclear D gene. The V gene's germline CDR1 is LGHDT and CDR2 YNNKEL (reference sequence). Trimming removed 0 bases at V and 2 bases at J, with 11 bases between. The CDR3 contains 16 residues. The CDR3 is CASSQDLGDPGNTIYF. The CDR3 DNA sequence: TGTGCCAGCAGCCAAGATCTCGGGGATCCTGGAAACACCATATATTTT.